This TCR beta chain was sequenced for a study of blood T cell repertoires in COVID-19. On the study more broadly: Sites in the United States, Italy and Spain provided acute and convalescent COVID-19 samples. T cells, B-cell-depleted T cells, or PBMCs provided the cDNA or gDNA that served as material.

In the original processing: Reference gene primer amplification in the assay estimated nucleated cell counts. Assay used: immunoSEQ multiplex PCR; TCRdb lists only in-frame clones, some missing. V and J calls and clone size are as listed in that table; D and trimming were resolved from the DNA. The table lists over 200,000 clones, roughly 86% of them singletons, with about 9.8% in the top ten. Losses at the gene ends were 0 bases for V and 5 bases for J; bases not matched to a gene: 15. The CDR3 length is 18 residues. Germline CDR1 and CDR2: LGHDT and YNNKEL (reference sequence). This TCR came from a man in his forties who had recovered from COVID-19. The chain couples TRBV3-1 (or the pseudogene TRBV3-2) to TRBJ2-5, with TRBD1 identical over 7 bases. The source material was peripheral blood. CDR3 protein: CASSQDFRRAGGAETQYF. Written as DNA, the CDR3 is TGTGCCAGCAGCCAAGACTTTAGGCGGGCAGGGGGTGCGGAGACCCAGTACTTC.